The T cell receptor (beta chain) under discussion was sequenced for a study of T cell changes during pregnancy in multiple sclerosis. This CDR3 contains 14 residues. From germline, CDR1 is SGHRS and CDR2 YFSETQ. The J segment lost 5 bases and the V segment lost 2 bases, leaving 6 bases of the junction unmatched. The data were produced by immunoSEQ multiplex PCR, yet TCRdb's version contains in-frame clones alone and is incomplete. The sample records fewer than 90,000 clones, approximately 95% being singletons. This clonotype was sampled from a female donor in good health, enrolled as a control in a pregnancy study. The sequencing used peripheral blood, collected after pregnancy. The chain employs TRBV5-1 and TRBJ2-5; 7 bases match TRBD1. CDR3 in amino acids: CASSLQGNGETQYF. Here the CDR3 DNA reads TGCGCCAGCAGCTTACAGGGGAACGGTGAGACCCAGTACTTC.